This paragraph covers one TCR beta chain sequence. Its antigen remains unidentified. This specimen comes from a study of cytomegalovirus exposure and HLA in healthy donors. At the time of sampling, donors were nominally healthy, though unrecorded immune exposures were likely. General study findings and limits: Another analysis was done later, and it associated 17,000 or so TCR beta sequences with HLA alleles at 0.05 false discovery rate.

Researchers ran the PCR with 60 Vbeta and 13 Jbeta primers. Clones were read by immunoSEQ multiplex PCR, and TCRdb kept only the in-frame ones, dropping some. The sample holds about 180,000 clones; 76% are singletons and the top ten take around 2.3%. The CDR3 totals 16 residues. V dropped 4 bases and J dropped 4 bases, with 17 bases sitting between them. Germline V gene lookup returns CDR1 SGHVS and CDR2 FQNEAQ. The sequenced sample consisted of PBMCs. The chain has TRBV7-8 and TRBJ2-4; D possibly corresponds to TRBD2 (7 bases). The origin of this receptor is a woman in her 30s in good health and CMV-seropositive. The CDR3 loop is CASSSLGAGDKNIQYF. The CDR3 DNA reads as TGTGCCAGCAGCTCCTTGGGGGCGGGGGATAAAAACATTCAGTACTTC.